A single sample is the source of the 21 T cell receptor beta chains below, sequenced in a study of blood T cell repertoires in COVID-19. Repertoires were generated with immunoSEQ multiplex PCR, while TCRdb's copy carries only in-frame clones and drops some. The sample holds roughly 220,000 clones; 81% are singletons and the top ten take 7.5%. Sequenced material: peripheral blood. These receptors all stem from a woman older than 75 with COVID-19, enrolled during active disease.

This chain links TRBV7-3 with TRBJ1-1, with TRBD1 matching over 8 bases. The germline V gene encodes CDR1 SGHTA and CDR2 FQGTGA. This CDR3 contains 12 residues. Losses at the gene ends were 2 bases for V and 12 bases for J; bases not matched to a gene: 5. The CDR3 is CASSLDRGQTFF. The CDR3 DNA reads TGTGCCAGCAGCTTAGACAGGGGTCAGACTTTCTTT.

This clone was seen a single time. A much larger clone lies one base from this, so it may be a read error. V usage is TRBV2 and J usage is TRBJ1-1, with TRBD1 as a possible D gene (5 bases). The germline CDR1 and CDR2 sequences are SNHLY and FYNNEI. The CDR3 runs to 13 residues. V was pared by 6 bases and J by 1 base, with 9 bases between. CDR3 in amino acids: CASSADRNTEAFF. CDR3 sequence (DNA): TGTGCCAGCAGCGCAGACAGGAACACTGAAGCTTTCTTT.

The V call is TRBV5-4, the J call TRBJ2-6; TRBD1 is a possible D gene (5 bases). The V gene lost 4 bases and the J gene lost 1 base, with 12 bases spanning the gap. CDR3 size: 16 residues. CDR1 SGHNT and CDR2 YYREEE come from the germline V gene (reference sequence). The CDR3, as DNA: TGTGCCAGCAGCCGGCAGCAGGGTTCTGGGGCCAACGTCCTGACTTTC. It encodes CASSRQQGSGANVLTF.

The rearrangement links TRBV9 to TRBJ1-1, with TRBD1 as a possible D gene (5 bases). From germline, CDR1 is SGDLS and CDR2 YYNGEE. Trimming shortened V by 4 bases and J by 0 bases, and 19 bases separated the two germline ends. The CDR3 runs to 17 residues. CDR3 coding DNA: TGTGCCAGCAGCCACGACAGTCTTTCCGTATTGAACACTGAAGCTTTCTTT. Its translation: CASSHDSLSVLNTEAFF.

The CDR3 DNA reads as TGTGCCAGCAGCAGGTCAGGGAATGAAAAACTGTTTTTT. It translates to CASSRSGNEKLFF. V is TRBV5-8 and J is TRBJ1-4; TRBD1 is a possible D gene (5 bases). Trimming pared 4 bases from V and 5 bases from J, leaving 9 bases between. Germline V gene lookup returns CDR1 SGHTS and CDR2 YDEGEE. The CDR3 covers 13 residues.

The chain recombines TRBV5-4 with TRBJ2-7; 10 bases fit TRBD2. The ends lost 3 bases at V and 4 bases at J; junction bases unmatched: 10. Germline-derived CDR1 and CDR2 are SGHNT and YYREEE (reference sequence). The CDR3 extends over 16 amino acids. DNA of the CDR3: TGTGCCAGCAGCTGGGAGGGGTCTAGCGGGGGATACGAGCAGTACTTC. As protein: CASSWEGSSGGYEQYF.

The rearrangement uses TRBV18 and TRBJ2-1; D call uncertain. The CDR3 covers 13 residues. V was trimmed by 6 bases and J by 5 bases, leaving 11 bases between them. CDR1 is KGHSH, CDR2 LQKENI, per germline. The CDR3 loop reads CASSRLRDNEQFF. The CDR3 region has the DNA TGTGCCAGCTCCCGCCTACGGGACAATGAGCAGTTCTTC.

This rearrangement joins TRBV6-2 or TRBV6-3 to TRBJ2-5; D is unclear. Trimming stripped 6 bases from V and 1 base from J, with 12 bases between. The germline CDR1 and CDR2 sequences are MNHEY and SVGEGT. CDR3 length: 14 residues. CDR3 nucleotide sequence: TGTGCCAGCAGCCTTAACTTATTCCAAGAGACCCAGTACTTC. It is translated as CASSLNLFQETQYF.

The table lists this clone with a count of one. The chain is built from TRBV6-2 or TRBV6-3 and TRBJ2-7; the match to TRBD2 covers 10 bases. This CDR3 region has 14 residues. Germline lookup yields CDR1 MNHEY and CDR2 SVGEGT. The V and J ends lost 5 bases and 2 bases, in that order; junction bases with no gene match: 3. CDR3 loop: CASSDTSGAYEQYF. In nucleotides, the CDR3 is TGTGCCAGCAGTGACACTAGCGGGGCCTACGAGCAGTACTTC.

This chain connects TRBV18 to TRBJ1-1; D perhaps matches TRBD1 (5 bases). There are 15 residues in the CDR3. V shed 3 bases and J shed 0 bases, with 11 bases lying between them. CDR1 KGHSH and CDR2 LQKENI come from the germline V gene. The CDR3 region is CASSPDNRLNTEAFF. In DNA, the CDR3 is TGTGCCAGCTCACCGGACAACAGATTGAACACTGAAGCTTTCTTT.

The chain combines TRBV6-5 with TRBJ1-5; 7 bases are shared with TRBD1. V dropped 4 bases and J dropped 6; count of bases not matched to a gene: 6. Germline V gene lookup returns CDR1 MNHEY and CDR2 SVGAGI. The CDR3 is 14 amino acids. The CDR3 coding sequence is TGTGCCAGCAGTTTGGCAGGGGGTCCTCAGCCCCAGCATTTT. This sequence encodes CASSLAGGPQPQHF.

V and J are TRBV7-9 and TRBJ1-1, with D possibly being TRBD1 (6 bases). Trimming pared 3 bases from V and 6 bases from J, leaving 8 bases between. The V gene's germline CDR1 is SEHNR and CDR2 FQNEAQ (reference sequence). The CDR3 length is 12 residues. The CDR3 bases are TGTGCCAGCAGCTTTGGACAGCCTGAAGCTTTCTTT. Translated, it gives CASSFGQPEAFF. The full variable domain, its missing parts supplied by reference TRBV7-9 and TRBJ1-1, is DTGVSQNPRHKITKRGQNVTFRCDPISEHNRLYWYRQTLGQGPEFLTYFQNEAQLEKSRLLSDRFSAERPKGSFSTLEIQRTEQGDSAMYLCASSFGQPEAFFGQGTRLTVV.

The genes are TRBV29-1 and TRBJ1-4, with 8 nucleotides matching TRBD1. From germline, CDR1 is SQVTM and CDR2 ANQGSEA. The CDR3 totals 13 residues. V shed 4 bases and J 8 bases; nucleotides not matched to a gene: 6. The CDR3 DNA is TGCAGCGTTGGGCAGGGGGCCCTGGAAAAACTGTTTTTT. The encoded protein is CSVGQGALEKLFF.

The chain combines TRBV18 with TRBJ2-5; tentatively, D is TRBD2 (7 bases). Trimming removed 1 base from V and 4 bases from J, with 16 bases in between. Germline lookup yields CDR1 KGHSH and CDR2 LQKENI. The CDR3 loop spans 16 amino acids. The CDR3 DNA reads as TGTGCCAGCTCACCACAGGAGCAGGGAGGGGGAGAGACCCAGTACTTC. Its protein is CASSPQEQGGGETQYF.

This chain connects TRBV5-4 to TRBJ2-5; 12 bases agree with TRBD2. Trimming took 3 bases from V and 0 from J; bases not matched to a gene: 6. The CDR3 is 17 residues long. Germline V gene data show CDR1 as SGHNT and CDR2 as YYREEE (reference sequence). CDR3 coding DNA: TGTGCCAGCAGCTACCGATGGACTAGCGGGAACCAAGAGACCCAGTACTTC. Translating gives CASSYRWTSGNQETQYF.

The chain recombines TRBV4-1 with TRBJ1-6; TRBD1 matches at 8 bases. CDR3 length: 16 residues. CDR1 and CDR2 (germline): MGHRA, YSYEKL. J gave up 10 bases and V 2 bases, and 10 bases lay outside the gene matches. CDR3 in amino acids: CASSQSLDRVASPLHF. Written as DNA, the CDR3 is TGCGCCAGCAGCCAATCTCTGGACAGGGTAGCATCACCCCTCCACTTT.

J is TRBJ1-1 and V is TRBV3-1 (or the pseudogene TRBV3-2), with 10 bases lining up with TRBD1. V lost 4 bases, J lost 1 base, and 3 bases stayed unmatched. The CDR3 is 15 residues long. Germline loops: CDR1 LGHDT, CDR2 YNNKEL (reference sequence). The CDR3 here is CASSRDRGPNTEAFF. CDR3 DNA: TGTGCCAGCAGCCGGGACAGGGGACCGAACACTGAAGCTTTCTTT.

The chain employs TRBV28 and TRBJ1-2; D call uncertain. CDR1 MDHEN and CDR2 SYDVKM come from the germline V gene. CDR3 length: 14 residues. The V gene lost 10 bases and the J gene lost 8 bases, with 23 bases spanning the gap. The CDR3 region is CAIRTALYRGGYTF. For the CDR3, the DNA is TGTGCCATCAGGACGGCCCTGTATCGAGGGGGCTACACCTTC.

The V gene is TRBV19, the J gene TRBJ1-1; TRBD1 might be the D (6 bases). Deletions cut 8 bases from V and 9 bases from J, with 10 bases between. Germline V lookup: CDR1 LNHDA, CDR2 SQIVND (reference sequence). This CDR3 has 10 amino acids. The DNA of the CDR3 is TGTGCCAGTTCACAGGGTAAAGCTTTCTTT. This translates into CASSQGKAFF.

The J gene is TRBJ2-5, the V gene TRBV5-8; tentatively, D is TRBD1 (6 bases). The V end was cut by 1 base, the J end by 5 bases, with 12 bases between. The CDR3 sequence is 14 residues long. Germline CDR1 SGHTS, CDR2 YDEGEE. CDR3 coding DNA: TGTGCCAGCAGCTTGCTAGGGGGAGTTGAGACCCAGTACTTC. It translates to CASSLLGGVETQYF.

The chain employs TRBV19 and TRBJ1-1; D possibly corresponds to TRBD1 (5 bases). Germline CDR1 and CDR2: LNHDA and SQIVND (reference sequence). The V and J ends lost 0 bases and 5 bases respectively, with 7 bases between them. The CDR3 contains 13 residues. CDR3 amino acids: CASSIERGTEAFF. The DNA of the CDR3 is TGTGCCAGTAGTATAGAACGGGGGACTGAAGCTTTCTTT.